The clone carrying this TCR beta chain was seen a handful of times. No antigen is known for it. The data were taken from a study of OX40 agonist ivuxolimab in advanced cancers. For the study at large: Patients got intravenous ivuxolimab at 0.01 to 10 mg/kg every 2 weeks. Enrolled patients in dose escalation had cancers that were hepatocellular carcinoma, melanoma, renal cell or head and neck cancer. Overall study findings and caveats: Partial responders at 0.1-3.0 mg/kg showed near-lowest clonal expansion.

This table comes from immunoSEQ multiplex PCR, and its TCRdb copy is limited to in-frame clones, with some not included. Found here are under 40,000 clones, about three quarters of them singletons; the top ten hold approximately 9.8%. Excluded were patients having autoimmune disease history or systemic immunosuppression. The length of the CDR3 is 13 residues. The J segment lost 6 bases and the V segment lost 4 bases, leaving 4 bases of the junction unmatched. Germline V CDR1 and CDR2: MDHEN, SYDVKM. This clonotype was sampled from an adult with an advanced solid tumor such as melanoma, head and neck, liver or kidney cancer. The gene calls are TRBV28 and TRBJ1-2; 8 nucleotides match TRBD1. The material sequenced was CD4+ or CD8+ T cells sorted from blood, taken in a trial of the OX40 agonist ivuxolimab. The DNA of the CDR3 is TGTGCCAGCAGTTCCGGACAGGGTAATGGCTACACCTTC. Its protein is CASSSGQGNGYTF.